The entry below describes one TCR beta chain. The data belong to a study of T-cell memory formation after mild COVID-19. V shed 5 bases and J shed 7 bases, with 10 bases lying between them. Germline V gene data show CDR1 as MNHEY and CDR2 as SVGEGT. The CDR3 has 12 amino acids. TCRdb re-analysed the 5' RACE reads in MiXCR, keeping a single row per CDR3 protein. The data hold hundreds of thousands of distinct CDR3 sequences, with 18% observed a single time. Sequencing was carried out using PBMCs or a T cell subset sorted from them (not recorded which). The chain carries TRBV6-2 or TRBV6-3 and TRBJ2-3, with D tentatively TRBD2 (5 bases). This receptor was identified in an adult woman who had mild COVID-19 (a few samples of this study predate the infection). Cell type and time point are not known. CDR3 amino acids: CASSPTGNTQYF. Written as DNA, the CDR3 is TGTGCCAGCAGTCCGACCGGGAATACGCAGTATTTT.